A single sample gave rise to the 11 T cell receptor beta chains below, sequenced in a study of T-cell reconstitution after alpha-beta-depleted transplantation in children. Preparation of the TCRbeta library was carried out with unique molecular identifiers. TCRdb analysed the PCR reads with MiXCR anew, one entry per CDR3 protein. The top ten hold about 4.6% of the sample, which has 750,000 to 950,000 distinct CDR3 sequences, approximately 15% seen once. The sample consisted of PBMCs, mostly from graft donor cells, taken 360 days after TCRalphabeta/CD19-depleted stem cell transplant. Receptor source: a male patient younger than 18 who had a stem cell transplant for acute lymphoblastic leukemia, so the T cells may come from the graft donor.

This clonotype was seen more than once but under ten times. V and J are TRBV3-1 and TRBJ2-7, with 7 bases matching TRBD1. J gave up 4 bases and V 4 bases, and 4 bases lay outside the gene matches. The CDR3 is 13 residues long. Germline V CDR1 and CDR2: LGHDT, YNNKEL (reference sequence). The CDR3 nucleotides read TGTGCCAGCAGCCGCCTCAGGGGGTACGAGCAGTACTTC. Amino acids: CASSRLRGYEQYF.

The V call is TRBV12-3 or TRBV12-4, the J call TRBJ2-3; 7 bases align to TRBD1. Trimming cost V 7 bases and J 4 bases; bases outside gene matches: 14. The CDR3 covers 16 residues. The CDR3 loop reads CASKWMARGISDTQYF. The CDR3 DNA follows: TGTGCCAGCAAATGGATGGCCAGGGGGATTTCAGATACGCAGTATTTT.

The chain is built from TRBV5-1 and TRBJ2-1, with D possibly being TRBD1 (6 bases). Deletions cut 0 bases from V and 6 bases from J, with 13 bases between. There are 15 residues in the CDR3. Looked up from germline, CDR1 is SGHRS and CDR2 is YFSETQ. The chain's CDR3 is CASSLVRTAFNEQFF. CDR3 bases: TGCGCCAGCAGCTTGGTCAGGACAGCGTTCAATGAGCAGTTCTTC. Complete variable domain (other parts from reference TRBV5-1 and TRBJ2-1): KAGVTQTPRYLIKTRGQQVTLSCSPISGHRSVSWYQQTPGQGLQFLFEYFSETQRNKGNFPGRFSGRQFSNSRSEMNVSTLELGDSALYLCASSLVRTAFNEQFFGPGTRLTVL.

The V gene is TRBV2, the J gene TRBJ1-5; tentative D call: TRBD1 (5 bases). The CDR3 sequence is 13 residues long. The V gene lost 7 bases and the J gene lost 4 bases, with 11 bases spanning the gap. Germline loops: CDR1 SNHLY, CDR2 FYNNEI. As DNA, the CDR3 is TGTGCCAGCACCCACGGGGGGAATCAGCCCCAGCATTTT. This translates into CASTHGGNQPQHF.

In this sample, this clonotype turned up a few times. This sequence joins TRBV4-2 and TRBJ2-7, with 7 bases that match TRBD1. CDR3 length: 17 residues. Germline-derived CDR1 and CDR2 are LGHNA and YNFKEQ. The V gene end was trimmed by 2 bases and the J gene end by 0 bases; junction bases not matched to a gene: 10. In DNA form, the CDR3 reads TGTGCCAGCAGCCAACCTACCGGGACAGCACTCTCCTACGAGCAGTACTTC. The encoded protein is CASSQPTGTALSYEQYF.

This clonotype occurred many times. CDR3 bases: TGTGCCAGCAGCCCCAAGGGTTATCATCAGCCCCAGCATTTT. The encoded protein is CASSPKGYHQPQHF. This chain links TRBV11-1 with TRBJ1-5; D ambiguous. Germline loops: CDR1 SGHAT, CDR2 FQDESV (reference sequence). There are 14 residues in the CDR3. The ends were cut back, 5 bases at V and 5 bases at J, with 13 bases in the middle.

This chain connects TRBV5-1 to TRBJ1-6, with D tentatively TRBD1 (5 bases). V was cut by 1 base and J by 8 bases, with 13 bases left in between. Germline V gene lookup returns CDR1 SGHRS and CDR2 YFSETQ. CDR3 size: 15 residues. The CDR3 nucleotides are TGCGCCAGCAGCTTGTCCCAGGGAGTGGATTCACCCCTCCACTTT. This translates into CASSLSQGVDSPLHF. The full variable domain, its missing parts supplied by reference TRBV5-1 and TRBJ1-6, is KAGVTQTPRYLIKTRGQQVTLSCSPISGHRSVSWYQQTPGQGLQFLFEYFSETQRNKGNFPGRFSGRQFSNSRSEMNVSTLELGDSALYLCASSLSQGVDSPLHFGNGTRLTVT.

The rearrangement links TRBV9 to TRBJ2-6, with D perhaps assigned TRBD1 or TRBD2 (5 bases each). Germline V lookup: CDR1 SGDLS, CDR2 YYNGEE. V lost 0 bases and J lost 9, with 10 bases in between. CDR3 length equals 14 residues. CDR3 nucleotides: TGTGCCAGCAGCGTAGTTGGGGGTGTCAACGTCCTGACTTTC. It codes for CASSVVGGVNVLTF. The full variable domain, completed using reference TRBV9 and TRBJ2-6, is DSGVTQTPKHLITATGQRVTLRCSPRSGDLSVYWYQQSLDQGLQFLIQYYNGEERAKGNILERFSAQQFPDLHSELNLSSLELGDSALYFCASSVVGGVNVLTFGAGSRLTVL.

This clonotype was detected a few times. CDR3 amino acids: CASSPWTGPTGELFF. CDR3 sequence (DNA): TGTGCCAGCAGCCCTTGGACAGGGCCCACCGGGGAGCTGTTTTTT. This chain connects TRBV7-3 to TRBJ2-2; 8 nucleotides match TRBD1. Germline V gene data show CDR1 as SGHTA and CDR2 as FQGTGA. Trimming at V came to 5 bases and at J to 4 bases, leaving 6 bases not matched to a gene. This CDR3 has 15 amino acids.

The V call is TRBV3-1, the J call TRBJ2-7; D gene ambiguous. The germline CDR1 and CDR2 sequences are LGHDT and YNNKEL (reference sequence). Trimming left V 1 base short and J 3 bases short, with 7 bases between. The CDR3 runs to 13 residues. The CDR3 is CASSQGLIYEQYF. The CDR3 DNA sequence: TGTGCCAGCAGCCAAGGGTTAATCTACGAGCAGTACTTC.

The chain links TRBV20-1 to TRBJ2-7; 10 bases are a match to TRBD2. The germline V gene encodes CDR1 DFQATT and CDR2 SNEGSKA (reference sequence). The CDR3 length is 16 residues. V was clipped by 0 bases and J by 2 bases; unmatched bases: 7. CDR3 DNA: TGCAGTGCTAGAGATTTTCAGCGGGAGGGCCCCTACGAGCAGTACTTC. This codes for CSARDFQREGPYEQYF.